The 28 T cell receptor beta chains reported below all come from one sample, sequenced in a study of T cells after yellow fever vaccination. TCRdb passed the 5' RACE reads through MiXCR, listing each CDR3 protein once. This sample has 250,000 or so distinct CDR3 sequences; roughly 3.5% occur once, and the top ten carry about a fifth. The material sequenced was PBMCs, taken 15 days after the yellow fever booster vaccination. Source of these receptors: a man aged 18 to 29 who received the YFV17D yellow fever vaccine.

This clonotype has just a few counts. This chain connects TRBV7-2 to TRBJ2-2; a possible D gene is TRBD2 (6 bases). Per germline, CDR1 SGHTA and CDR2 FQGNSA. The CDR3 covers 14 residues. Trimming shortened V by 8 bases and J by 2 bases, and 12 bases separated the two germline ends. DNA for the CDR3: TGTGCCAGCCAGTGGGGGGATAACACCGGGGAGCTGTTTTTT. Its translation is CASQWGDNTGELFF.

This clonotype was seen ten or more times. The gene calls are TRBV29-1 and TRBJ2-1; D is uncertain. The CDR3 sequence is 13 residues long. Per germline, CDR1 SQVTM and CDR2 ANQGSEA. Trimming took 7 bases from V and 3 from J, leaving 13 bases between them. CDR3 in amino acids: CSDTPPDYNEQFF. The CDR3 region has the DNA TGCAGCGACACCCCGCCGGACTACAATGAGCAGTTCTTC.

This clonotype was seen repeatedly, ten times or more. V and J are TRBV20-1 and TRBJ2-7; D is undetermined. CDR3 length equals 11 residues. V was shortened by 6 bases and J by 1 base, with 7 bases between the two germline ends. Germline V lookup: CDR1 DFQATT, CDR2 SNEGSKA (reference sequence). CDR3 DNA sequence: TGCAGTGCCCAGTCTTCCTACGAGCAGTACGTC. The encoded protein is CSAQSSYEQYV.

This clonotype was counted many times. The chain joins TRBV28 to TRBJ2-7; D not resolved. The CDR3 covers 13 residues. V lost 4 bases and J lost 0, with 7 bases in between. Germline V gene sequence: CDR1 MDHEN, CDR2 SYDVKM. CDR3 protein: CASSSGLSYEQYV. In DNA form, the CDR3 reads TGTGCCAGCAGTTCCGGGCTCTCCTACGAGCAGTACGTC.

This clonotype occurred many times. The chain employs TRBV4-2 and TRBJ1-5; the D gene is possibly TRBD1 (5 bases). The CDR3 has 15 amino acids. Looked up from germline, CDR1 is LGHNA and CDR2 is YNFKEQ. Between the trimmed V and J ends, which lost 0 bases and 1 base, there was a span of 7 bases. The CDR3 reads CASSQEGPSNQPQHF. DNA of the CDR3: TGTGCCAGCAGCCAAGAGGGACCAAGCAATCAGCCCCAGCATTTT.

This clonotype was observed at least ten times. The chain employs TRBV20-1 and TRBJ2-3; 8 positions match TRBD2. The V segment lost 7 bases and the J segment 0 bases; nucleotides outside the gene matches: 6. The V gene's germline CDR1 is DFQATT and CDR2 SNEGSKA (reference sequence). This CDR3 region has 14 residues. The chain's CDR3 is CSVRLARSTDTQYF. The CDR3 bases are TGCAGTGTTCGACTAGCGAGGAGCACAGATACGCAGTATTTT.

Many counts were recorded for this clonotype. The chain joins TRBV5-1 to TRBJ2-3; 7 nucleotides line up with TRBD2. The CDR3 runs 14 residues. CDR1 is SGHRS, CDR2 YFSETQ, per germline. V shed 2 bases, J shed 6 bases, and the junction held 6 bases outside the gene matches. The CDR3 DNA reads TGCGCCAGCAGCTTACAAGCGGGGAGGGATACGCAGTATTTT. Its protein is CASSLQAGRDTQYF.

This chain links TRBV4-2 with TRBJ2-1, with 7 bases aligning to TRBD1. V shed 4 bases, J shed 0 bases, and the junction held 6 bases outside the gene matches. Germline CDR1 reads LGHNA; CDR2 reads YNFKEQ. The CDR3 consists of 16 residues. CDR3 protein: CASSRQGDRSYNEQFF. CDR3 sequence (DNA): TGTGCCAGCAGCCGGCAGGGGGACCGCTCCTACAATGAGCAGTTCTTC.

The rearrangement uses TRBV19 and TRBJ1-1; tentative D call: TRBD1 (5 bases). V gave up 9 bases and J gave up 1 base, with 12 bases separating them. Germline values: CDR1 LNHDA, CDR2 SQIVND (reference sequence). The CDR3 consists of 13 residues. The CDR3 loop is CASRGQGNTEAFF. The CDR3 region has the DNA TGTGCCAGCAGAGGGCAGGGGAACACTGAAGCTTTCTTT.

This clonotype appeared many times. The chain carries TRBV29-1 and TRBJ2-5; 12 bases map to TRBD1. V shed 0 bases and J 5 bases; nucleotides not matched to a gene: 10. The CDR3 consists of 17 residues. Germline CDR1 reads SQVTM; CDR2 reads ANQGSEA. CDR3 in DNA: TGCAGCGTTGAAGATCCATGGGGACAGGGGGCCTGGGAGACCCAGTACTTC. It is translated as CSVEDPWGQGAWETQYF.

This clonotype occurred many times. The rearrangement links TRBV5-1 to TRBJ1-1; D possibly corresponds to TRBD1 (6 bases). The CDR3 consists of 17 residues. The V end lost 0 bases, the J end lost 0 bases, and 15 bases lay between the germline ends. Germline V CDR1 and CDR2: SGHRS, YFSETQ. The CDR3 DNA follows: TGCGCCAGCAGCTTGGGGGGTCCCGGGGGCATGAACACTGAAGCTTTCTTT. This encodes CASSLGGPGGMNTEAFF.

The table lists this clonotype with many counts. The chain carries TRBV7-6 and TRBJ2-3, with D tentatively TRBD2 (7 bases). The V gene lost 0 bases and the J gene lost 14 bases, with 12 bases spanning the gap. The length of the CDR3 is 12 residues. Germline V gives CDR1 SGHVS, CDR2 FNYEAQ. This CDR3 reads CASSLAGGPLYF. In DNA, the CDR3 is TGTGCCAGCAGCTTAGCGGGGGGGCCCCTGTATTTT.

This clonotype was observed many times. Written as DNA, the CDR3 is TGTGCCATCAGGCGGGGCGAACGGGAGACCCAGTACTTC. Amino acid sequence: CAIRRGERETQYF. V is TRBV10-3 and J is TRBJ2-5; TRBD2 might be the D (6 bases). This CDR3 spans 13 amino acids. Looked up from germline, CDR1 is ENHRY and CDR2 is SYGVKD. Trimming cost V 6 bases and J 5 bases, with 13 bases left between them.

In this sample, this clonotype turned up many times. This sequence joins TRBV24-1 and TRBJ2-3; D gene uncertain. The germline V gene has CDR1 KGHDR and CDR2 SFDVKD. V lost 3 bases and J 4 bases, leaving 7 bases between the germline ends. The CDR3 contains 13 residues. For the CDR3, the DNA is TGTGCCACCAGTGATCGAGTTGCAGATACGCAGTATTTT. It translates to CATSDRVADTQYF.

This clonotype was found many times. The chain employs TRBV24-1 and TRBJ2-2, with D hard to call. The CDR3 length is 14 residues. V was clipped by 6 bases and J by 6 bases, with 13 bases between them. The germline CDR1 and CDR2 sequences are KGHDR and SFDVKD. The CDR3 sequence: CATSRVGVAGELFF. The CDR3, as DNA: TGTGCCACCAGTCGAGTCGGAGTAGCCGGGGAGCTGTTTTTT.

This clonotype was detected many times. V and J are TRBV7-6 and TRBJ2-7; tentatively, D is TRBD1 (5 bases). Germline V gives CDR1 SGHVS, CDR2 FNYEAQ. The CDR3 totals 15 residues. V lost 0 bases, J lost 1 base, and 10 bases lay in between. The CDR3 spells CASSLAQQESYEQYF. In DNA, the CDR3 is TGTGCCAGCAGCTTAGCACAACAGGAGTCCTACGAGCAGTACTTC.

This clonotype was detected many times. The chain employs TRBV20-1 and TRBJ1-2; a possible D gene is TRBD1 (5 bases). Trimming stripped 0 bases from V and 8 bases from J, with 13 bases between. Looked up from germline, CDR1 is DFQATT and CDR2 is SNEGSKA (reference sequence). CDR3 length equals 13 residues. CDR3 DNA sequence: TGCAGTGCTAGAGAGGGCAGGGACGGGGGCTACACCTTC. It codes for CSAREGRDGGYTF.

This clonotype showed up many times. The chain uses TRBV7-8 and TRBJ2-5; D is unresolved. Per the germline V gene, CDR1 is SGHVS and CDR2 is FQNEAQ. V was shortened by 6 bases and J by 5 bases, with 19 bases between the two germline ends. The CDR3 has 15 residues. The CDR3 coding sequence is TGTGCCAGCAGATATCCGGGCTCTTTAGGGGAGACCCAGTACTTC. This gives the protein CASRYPGSLGETQYF. Looking up the rest from reference TRBV7-8 and TRBJ2-5 gives the full variable domain: GAGVSQSPRYKVAKRGQDVALRCDPISGHVSLFWYQQALGQGPEFLTYFQNEAQLDKSGLPSDRFFAERPEGSVSTLKIQRTQQEDSAVYLCASRYPGSLGETQYFGPGTRLLVL.

This clonotype has at least ten counts. The J gene is TRBJ2-1, the V gene TRBV12-3 or TRBV12-4, with 9 nucleotides matching TRBD1. V dropped 6 bases and J dropped 2; count of bases not matched to a gene: 5. The CDR3 contains 15 residues. The CDR3 spells CASRQTGGTYNEQFF. CDR3 sequence (DNA): TGTGCCAGCAGACAAACAGGGGGCACCTACAATGAGCAGTTCTTC.

This clonotype was counted many times. V gene TRBV29-1 combines with J gene TRBJ2-2; D unresolved. The V and J ends lost 0 bases and 3 bases respectively, with 5 bases between them. The CDR3 has 13 amino acids. Per germline, CDR1 SQVTM and CDR2 ANQGSEA. The CDR3 bases are TGCAGCGTTGAAGATCTCGACACCGGGGAGCTGTTTTTT. It is translated as CSVEDLDTGELFF.

Ten or more counts support this clonotype. V and J are TRBV27 and TRBJ1-1, with 8 bases that match TRBD1. The length of the CDR3 is 17 residues. CDR1 is MNHEY, CDR2 SMNVEV, per germline (reference sequence). V was clipped by 3 bases and J by 3 bases; unmatched bases: 12. The CDR3 nucleotides read TGTGCCAGCAGTTTGGGGACCCCGGACAGGGAAGACACTGAAGCTTTCTTT. Translating it yields CASSLGTPDREDTEAFF.

This clonotype was counted many times. The chain uses TRBV6-2 or TRBV6-3 and TRBJ2-5; D may correspond to TRBD1 or TRBD2 (5 bases each). Germline CDR1 and CDR2: MNHEY and SVGEGT. The CDR3 is 15 residues long. V lost 4 bases to trimming and J lost 5 bases, with 17 bases between them. The CDR3 sequence is CASSSDRLTRETQYF. The CDR3 DNA reads as TGTGCCAGCAGTTCCGACAGACTAACCCGGGAGACCCAGTACTTC.

On this clonotype: This could be a read error, since a much larger clone is one nucleotide away. V gene TRBV5-4 combines with J gene TRBJ1-2; D might be TRBD1 (6 bases). V shed 2 bases and J shed 4 bases, with 15 bases lying between them. The CDR3 has 15 amino acids. Per the germline V gene, CDR1 is SGHNT and CDR2 is YYREEE (reference sequence). The CDR3, as DNA: TGTGCCAGCAGCTTTGGAGACAGGCCGGGCTATGGCTACACCTTC. Its protein is CASSFGDRPGYGYTF. The whole variable domain, remainder taken from reference TRBV5-4 and TRBJ1-2, is ETGVTQSPTHLIKTRGQQVTLRCSSQSGHNTVSWYQQALGQGPQFIFQYYREEENGRGNFPPRFSGLQFPNYSSELNVNALELDDSALYLCASSFGDRPGYGYTFGSGTRLTVV.

This clonotype was counted many times. A read error may account for a junction end that differs from germline. The chain uses TRBV4-1 and TRBJ1-4; weak D call: TRBD1 (5 bases). The CDR3 has 13 residues. Germline values: CDR1 MGHRA, CDR2 YSYEKL. In nucleotides, the CDR3 is TGCGCCAGCAGCCAAGAGGACAACCGGGCACTTTCCTTT. Translating it yields CASSQEDNRALSF.

This clonotype was seen at least ten times. This chain joins TRBV5-5 and TRBJ1-1; tentatively, D is TRBD1 (6 bases). The germline gives CDR1 SGHKS, CDR2 YYEKEE (reference sequence). V shed 1 base and J shed 2 bases, with 15 bases lying between them. The CDR3 sequence is 16 residues long. CDR3 sequence (DNA): TGTGCCAGCAGCTTGAGGTCAGGGGAGGGTAACACTGAAGCTTTCTTT. Its translation is CASSLRSGEGNTEAFF.

In its sample, this clonotype was seen many times. This chain uses TRBV6-2 or TRBV6-3 with TRBJ2-1; D remains ambiguous. Looked up from germline, CDR1 is MNHEY and CDR2 is SVGEGT. V was shortened by 2 bases and J by 16 bases, with 15 bases between the two germline ends. The CDR3 contains 12 residues. The CDR3 reads CASSYEWSTRFF. CDR3 nucleotide sequence: TGTGCCAGCAGTTACGAGTGGAGTACTCGATTCTTC.

Comments on this clonotype: A read error may explain this, as a much larger clone is one base away. V and J are TRBV18 and TRBJ2-7; D might be TRBD1 (5 bases). V lost 8 bases to trimming and J lost 5 bases, with 22 bases between them. The CDR3 has 15 residues. CDR1 and CDR2 (germline): KGHSH, LQKENI. CDR3 sequence: CASVCDRGNPNEQYF. DNA of the CDR3: TGTGCCAGCGTATGCGATAGGGGCAATCCTAACGAGCAGTACTTC.

This clonotype was detected ten times or more. The CDR3 DNA reads as TGTGCCAGCAGCCAAGTAGGGGGGGAGACCCAGTACTTC. Protein product: CASSQVGGETQYF. The chain links TRBV14 to TRBJ2-5, with D perhaps being TRBD1 or TRBD2 (6 bases each). V was shortened by 1 base and J by 5 bases, with 8 bases between the two germline ends. Germline loops: CDR1 SGHDN, CDR2 FVKESK. The CDR3 totals 13 residues.